This entry concerns a single T cell receptor (beta chain). Antigen unknown. Aged 18 to 65, the patients with hyperthyroidism had under 2 months' duration and were newly diagnosed. A diagnosis was made from clinical symptoms together with serum thyroxine, TRAb, thyroid ultrasound and orbital computed tomography. Trimming removed 5 bases from V and 6 bases from J, with 17 bases in between. The CDR3 totals 13 residues. Germline V CDR1 and CDR2: GTSNPN, SVGIG (reference sequence). The data originate from a study of Graves' ophthalmopathy and Graves' hyperthyroidism. Beta-chain TCR CDR3 regions were amplified from RNA transcripts. RT-PCR was first run with HTBI primers, then multiplex PCR in a second round. MiXCR, applied by TCRdb to the multiplex PCR reads, yields one record per CDR3 protein. The sample shows about 550,000 distinct CDR3 sequences, about 40% of them seen only once. General study findings and limits: Built on 13 signatures, a model told ophthalmopathy apart from stable hyperthyroidism with 85% to 90% sensitivity and roughly 81% specificity.

The sample consisted of peripheral blood or thyroid tissue (not recorded which). V and J are TRBV30 and TRBJ2-7; TRBD1 or TRBD2 may be the D gene (5 bases each). The TCR originated in an adult man with Graves' hyperthyroidism. As DNA, the CDR3 is TGTGCCTGGGAGGGCGTCAGGGCTACCGAGCAGTACTTC. The encoded protein is CAWEGVRATEQYF.